A selection of T cell receptor beta chains follows, all from one sample in a study of T cell responses to AZD1222 COVID-19 vaccine. Profiling relied on immunoSEQ multiplex PCR, and the TCRdb table lists in-frame clones only, not all of them. This sample has about 180,000 clones; about 86% occur once, and the top ten carry roughly 7.7%. The sample in question was peripheral blood, obtained on day 0 of AZD1222 vaccination. These receptors originate from an adult in good health. Each CDR3 is given with its conserved first and last residue. Fields, in order: J gene, V gene, D gene, clone size, CDR3 protein, CDR3 DNA. A D gene is named only where the DNA matches it firmly. The size entry is marked missing in some rows and otherwise reads once, few, many or a size class.

TRBJ1-5,TRBV7-8,NA,NA,CASSSGVFLDRPYGNQPQHF,TGTGCCAGCAGTTCTGGAGTTTTCCTCGACCGCCCGTACGGCAATCAGCCCCAGCATTTT
TRBJ1-1,TRBV5-1,NA,NA,CASSLGIALEAFF,TGCGCCAGCAGCTTGGGGATTGCGCTGGAAGCTTTCTTT
TRBJ2-1,TRBV28,NA,NA,CASSPLRGVYNEQFF,TGTGCCAGCAGTCCCCTTCGAGGGGTCTACAATGAGCAGTTCTTC
TRBJ2-3,TRBV19,NA,NA,CASSRTGDRGNTQYF,TGTGCCAGTAGTAGGACAGGTGATCGGGGGAATACGCAGTATTTT
TRBJ2-3,TRBV30,NA,NA,CAWSRSTDTQYF,TGTGCCTGGAGTCGTAGCACAGATACGCAGTATTTT
TRBJ1-1,TRBV5-4,TRBD1,NA,CASSLDRGVVTEAFF,TGTGCCAGCAGCTTGGACAGGGGAGTGGTCACTGAAGCTTTCTTT
TRBJ2-7,TRBV5-4,TRBD2,NA,CASSGSSGGSYEQYF,TGTGCCAGCAGCGGGTCTAGCGGGGGATCCTACGAGCAGTACTTC
TRBJ2-7,TRBV6-5,NA,NA,CASSYGSPRPYEQYF,TGTGCCAGCAGTTACGGGTCCCCCCGGCCCTACGAGCAGTACTTC
TRBJ2-5,TRBV7-7,NA,NA,CASSNNQETQYF,TGTGCCAGCAGCAACAACCAAGAGACCCAGTACTTC
TRBJ2-3,TRBV27,TRBD2,NA,CASSSSGGVDTQYF,TGTGCCAGCAGTTCTAGCGGGGGGGTGGATACGCAGTATTTT
TRBJ2-3,TRBV5-6,NA,NA,CASRRVSTDTQYF,TGTGCCAGTCGGAGGGTGAGCACAGATACGCAGTATTTT
TRBJ1-2,TRBV19,NA,NA,CASTLGGEGYTF,TGTGCCAGTACCCTAGGAGGGGAGGGCTACACCTTC
TRBJ2-3,TRBV7-3,TRBD2,NA,CASSSPRSGGTDTQYF,TGTGCCAGCAGCTCCCCTCGTAGCGGGGGGACAGATACGCAGTATTTT
TRBJ2-1,TRBV19,TRBD1,NA,CASTPDRSSYNEQFF,TGTGCCAGTACCCCGGACAGGAGCTCCTACAATGAGCAGTTCTTC
TRBJ2-7,TRBV5-4,NA,NA,CASSFSGDEQYF,TGTGCCAGCAGCTTCTCCGGGGACGAGCAGTACTTC
TRBJ2-7,TRBV27,NA,NA,CASSPYRDSYEQYF,TGTGCCAGCAGCCCATACAGGGACTCCTACGAGCAGTACTTC
TRBJ1-1,TRBV7-3,NA,NA,CASHWRGRGDTEAFF,TGTGCCAGCCATTGGAGGGGTAGAGGGGACACTGAAGCTTTCTTT
TRBJ2-2,TRBV27,NA,NA,CASSLSRNTGELFF,TGTGCCAGCAGTTTATCCCGAAACACCGGGGAGCTGTTTTTT
TRBJ2-5,TRBV7-2,TRBD1,NA,CASSPDRGPQETQYF,TGTGCCAGCAGCCCCGACAGGGGTCCACAAGAGACCCAGTACTTC
TRBJ2-3,TRBV5-6,NA,NA,CASAHRGGRNTQYF,TGTGCCAGCGCCCATAGGGGGGGGCGTAATACGCAGTATTTT
TRBJ2-7,TRBV15,NA,few,CATSTGTYVEQYF,TGTGCCACCAGTACAGGGACGTACGTCGAGCAGTACTTC
TRBJ2-7,TRBV5-1,NA,NA,CASSFAGAYEQYF,TGCGCCAGCAGCTTTGCAGGGGCCTACGAGCAGTACTTC
TRBJ2-7,TRBV6-4,TRBD1,once,CASSDSGQGRGYEQYF,TGTGCCAGCAGTGACTCGGGACAGGGACGCGGTTACGAGCAGTACTTC
TRBJ2-5,TRBV3-1/TRBV3-2,NA,NA,CASSQGPALAGETQYF,TGTGCCAGCAGCCAAGGGCCAGCCCTAGCCGGGGAGACCCAGTACTTC
TRBJ1-6,TRBV10-3,NA,NA,CAISRTDPWGHSPLHF,TGTGCCATCAGCCGGACCGACCCTTGGGGCCATTCACCCCTCCACTTT
TRBJ1-6,TRBV28,TRBD1,NA,CASSLGTANSPLHF,TGTGCCAGCAGTTTAGGGACAGCTAATTCACCCCTCCACTTT
TRBJ2-5,TRBV28,NA,NA,CASRPQGREETQYF,TGTGCCAGCAGGCCCCAGGGTCGGGAAGAGACCCAGTACTTC
TRBJ2-7,TRBV28,NA,NA,CASSSRGRGEQYF,TGTGCCAGCAGTTCACGCGGCCGGGGCGAGCAGTACTTC
TRBJ1-2,TRBV5-4,NA,NA,CASSSGASNYGYTF,TGTGCCAGCAGCTCCGGGGCGTCTAACTATGGCTACACCTTC
TRBJ2-1,TRBV7-9,NA,NA,CASSLARVPAPSSYNEQFF,TGTGCCAGCAGCTTAGCCAGGGTCCCAGCGCCTAGCTCCTACAATGAGCAGTTCTTC
TRBJ1-5,TRBV6-5,NA,NA,CASSYTTGSGQPQHF,TGTGCCAGCAGTTACACAACAGGGTCGGGGCAGCCCCAGCATTTT
TRBJ2-7,TRBV24-1,NA,NA,CATSDSRDATYEQYF,TGTGCCACCAGTGATTCTCGGGACGCAACCTACGAGCAGTACTTC
TRBJ1-2,TRBV5-1,TRBD1,NA,CASSFWDSRANYGYTF,TGCGCCAGCAGCTTTTGGGACAGCAGAGCTAACTATGGCTACACCTTC
TRBJ2-2,TRBV25-1,TRBD1,few,CASSESDRFRTGELFF,TGTGCCAGCAGTGAATCGGACAGGTTTCGGACCGGGGAGCTGTTTTTT
TRBJ2-2,TRBV7-9,NA,NA,CASSLAFGRTANTGELFF,TGTGCCAGCAGCTTAGCTTTCGGCCGGACAGCCAACACCGGGGAGCTGTTTTTT
TRBJ2-1,TRBV19,TRBD1,NA,CASSLDRSSYNEQFF,TGTGCCAGTAGTTTGGACAGGAGCTCCTACAATGAGCAGTTCTTC
TRBJ2-7,TRBV7-8,NA,NA,CASRPKGNYEQYF,TGTGCCAGCAGACCAAAGGGAAACTACGAGCAGTACTTC
TRBJ1-3,TRBV28,NA,once,CASRHHRASSGNTIYF,TGTGCCAGCAGGCACCACAGGGCCTCCTCTGGAAACACCATATATTTT
TRBJ2-1,TRBV5-6,NA,NA,CVSSSWVRDPSNEQFF,TGTGTCAGCAGCTCCTGGGTAAGGGACCCCTCCAATGAGCAGTTCTTC
TRBJ1-5,TRBV18,NA,NA,CASSLLGEVSNQPQHF,TGTGCCAGCTCACTTCTTGGTGAGGTTAGCAATCAGCCCCAGCATTTT